The 23 T cell receptor beta chains in this list originate from one sample, sequenced in a study of blood T cells in healthy people across ages. Primers used in a second PCR of roughly 7 to 12 cycles were a sample-barcoded 5' primer and a J-beta primer mix. TCRdb itself ran the 5' RACE reads through MiXCR, one entry per CDR3 protein. The sample shows roughly 500,000 distinct CDR3 sequences, roughly 28% of them seen only once. Sequencing used blood. Source of these receptors: a woman in her 70s in good health.

The rearrangement uses TRBV5-6 and TRBJ1-1; D is unclear. Germline V gives CDR1 SGHDT, CDR2 YYEEEE. The length of the CDR3 is 15 residues. V lost 4 bases, J lost 3 bases, and 16 bases lay in between. DNA for the CDR3: TGTGCCAGCAGCACCGGGTGGCTCCAGGACACTGAAGCTTTCTTT. Its protein product is CASSTGWLQDTEAFF.

This chain uses TRBV20-1 with TRBJ2-5; possible D gene TRBD2, 7 bases. The CDR3 is made up of 16 amino acids. From germline, CDR1 is DFQATT and CDR2 SNEGSKA (reference sequence). V lost 3 bases to trimming and J lost 5 bases, with 22 bases between them. The CDR3 sequence: CSASPSGAGEVETQYF. CDR3 coding DNA: TGCAGTGCTAGTCCGTCGGGGGCGGGGGAGGTGGAGACCCAGTACTTC.

V is TRBV27 and J is TRBJ1-5, with TRBD1 identical over 7 bases. Trimming removed 6 bases from V and 5 bases from J; junction bases left unmatched: 4. This CDR3 spans 13 amino acids. The germline gives CDR1 MNHEY, CDR2 SMNVEV (reference sequence). Written as DNA, the CDR3 is TGTGCCAGCAGCGGGACAGCCGATCAGCCCCAGCATTTT. Its protein is CASSGTADQPQHF.

In its sample, this clonotype was seen a few times. The chain uses TRBV5-1 and TRBJ2-6; D perhaps matches TRBD1 (5 bases). Trimming removed 0 bases at V and 0 bases at J, with 7 bases between. Looked up from germline, CDR1 is SGHRS and CDR2 is YFSETQ. The CDR3 is 16 residues long. CDR3 coding DNA: TGCGCCAGCAGCTTGGGACAGCACTCTGGGGCCAACGTCCTGACTTTC. Encoded protein: CASSLGQHSGANVLTF.

This clonotype was counted once. The rearrangement links TRBV30 to TRBJ2-5; 12 bases agree with TRBD1. The J call may be faulty, since TRBJ2-1 better matches the DNA end. Germline-derived CDR1 and CDR2 are GTSNPN and SVGIG (reference sequence). The CDR3 covers 15 residues. As DNA, the CDR3 is TGTGCCTGGAGTACGGGACAGGGGGCCCTCAAGGAGCAGTTCTTC. It specifies CAWSTGQGALKEQFF.

About this clonotype itself: The conserved closing phenylalanine or tryptophan is absent in this CDR3, likely reflecting a read error. The J gene is TRBJ1-3, the V gene TRBV5-1; no clear D gene. Germline assignment: CDR1 SGHRS and CDR2 YFSETQ. Trimming cost V 4 bases and J 0 bases, with 11 bases left between them. The CDR3 sequence is 15 residues long. CDR3 loop: CASSPGGHSGNTIYS. CDR3 coding DNA: TGCGCCAGCAGCCCAGGTGGGCACTCTGGAAACACCATATATTCT.

The CDR3 nucleotides are TGTGCCTGGACGCAAGGCTCGGCGGCCGAGACCCAGTACTTC. This translates into CAWTQGSAAETQYF. This sequence joins TRBV30 and TRBJ2-1; no reliable D call. With the DNA end fitting TRBJ2-5 better, the J assignment may be wrong. This CDR3 has 14 residues. Germline CDR1 GTSNPN, CDR2 SVGIG (reference sequence).

In its sample, this clonotype was seen a few times. The chain combines TRBV7-2 with TRBJ2-5; D unresolved. Trimming took 4 bases from V and 4 from J, leaving 10 bases between them. The CDR3 is made up of 13 amino acids. Germline values: CDR1 SGHTA, CDR2 FQGNSA. CDR3 DNA: TGTGCCAGCAGCTCCCTAGGGCTAGAGACCCAGTACTTC. Translation gives CASSSLGLETQYF.

The V call is TRBV12-3 or TRBV12-4, the J call TRBJ2-3; TRBD2 matches at 7 bases. The CDR3 runs to 17 residues. With V trimmed by 6 bases and J by 2 bases, 14 bases remained unmatched. The CDR3 loop reads CASSYLQRGPDTDTQYF. Here the CDR3 DNA reads TGTGCCAGCAGCTACCTTCAGCGGGGCCCCGACACAGATACGCAGTATTTT.

This clonotype is a singleton in its sample. The V gene is TRBV7-2, the J gene TRBJ2-2; a possible D gene is TRBD2 (7 bases). Germline CDR1 is SGHTA and CDR2 is FQGNSA. The CDR3 has 16 amino acids. V was shortened by 4 bases and J by 0 bases, with 12 bases between the two germline ends. The CDR3 sequence: CASSWGGGSNTGELFF. The CDR3 DNA sequence: TGTGCCAGCAGCTGGGGGGGCGGATCGAACACCGGGGAGCTGTTTTTT.

The rearrangement uses TRBV12-3 or TRBV12-4 and TRBJ1-2; no definite D call. The CDR3 is made up of 15 amino acids. Between the trimmed V and J ends, which lost 3 bases and 0 bases, there was a span of 11 bases. The CDR3 coding sequence is TGTGCCAGCAGTTTGAAGCAGCCCTCTAACTATGGCTACACCTTC. Its protein product is CASSLKQPSNYGYTF.

This clonotype was seen more than once but under ten times. This CDR3 reads CASSPGPAVWGTDTQYF. The CDR3 DNA sequence: TGTGCCAGCAGCCCCGGACCAGCGGTATGGGGCACAGATACGCAGTATTTT. J is TRBJ2-3 and V is TRBV5-5, with D possibly being TRBD2 (5 bases). V was clipped by 4 bases and J by 1 base, with 19 bases between them. The length of the CDR3 is 17 residues. The V gene's germline CDR1 is SGHKS and CDR2 YYEKEE (reference sequence). The entire variable domain, with the rest obtained from reference TRBV5-5 and TRBJ2-3, is as follows: DAGVTQSPTHLIKTRGQQVTLRCSPISGHKSVSWYQQVLGQGPQFIFQYYEKEERGRGNFPDRFSARQFPNYSSELNVNALLLGDSALYLCASSPGPAVWGTDTQYFGPGTRLTVL.

This clonotype was detected a few times. This sequence joins TRBV5-5 and TRBJ2-2; D is unresolved. V was cut by 2 bases and J by 0 bases, with 11 bases left in between. The CDR3 length is 16 residues. Germline lookup yields CDR1 SGHKS and CDR2 YYEKEE (reference sequence). The CDR3, as DNA: TGTGCCAGCAGCTTCTTCACGGGCGCGAACACCGGGGAGCTGTTTTTT. Amino acid sequence: CASSFFTGANTGELFF.

This clonotype was seen a handful of times. The rearrangement uses TRBV29-1 and TRBJ2-5; D gene uncertain. The germline gives CDR1 SQVTM, CDR2 ANQGSEA. V lost 8 bases and J 4 bases, leaving 14 bases between the germline ends. The CDR3 is 12 residues long. For the CDR3, the DNA is TGCAGCACCCGGACGGGTGGAGAGACCCAGTACTTC. It translates to CSTRTGGETQYF.

The table lists this clonotype with many counts. The rearrangement links TRBV6-5 to TRBJ1-4, with D unresolved. This CDR3 spans 15 amino acids. The V gene's germline CDR1 is MNHEY and CDR2 SVGAGI. V lost 0 bases and J 5 bases, leaving 10 bases between the germline ends. CDR3 in DNA: TGTGCCAGCAGTTACTCGAACCAGAGAAATGAAAAACTGTTTTTT. The encoded protein is CASSYSNQRNEKLFF.

The gene calls are TRBV24-1 and TRBJ1-2, with 7 bases matching TRBD1. This CDR3 has 13 amino acids. The junction had 3 bases not matched to a gene; V was cut back by 7 bases and J by 2 bases. CDR1 and CDR2 from the germline V gene are KGHDR and SFDVKD. The CDR3, as DNA: TGTGCCACCAGCTTGGGACAGAACTATGGCTACACCTTC. Translated, it gives CATSLGQNYGYTF.

This clonotype was seen only a few times. This chain connects TRBV20-1 to TRBJ2-3; perhaps TRBD1 as D (6 bases). V was pared by 4 bases and J by 4 bases, with 9 bases between. Germline V gene data show CDR1 as DFQATT and CDR2 as SNEGSKA (reference sequence). CDR3 length: 12 residues. In DNA form, the CDR3 reads TGCAGTGCTAAACAGGGACCAGATACGCAGTATTTT. The encoded protein is CSAKQGPDTQYF.

This clonotype has just a few counts. The rearrangement uses TRBV20-1 and TRBJ2-4; no reliable D call. The CDR3 runs to 11 residues. Trimming removed 5 bases from V and 7 bases from J, with 9 bases in between. Germline-derived CDR1 and CDR2 are DFQATT and SNEGSKA (reference sequence). CDR3 sequence: CSAGSRNIQYF. The CDR3 DNA follows: TGCAGTGCTGGATCTAGGAACATTCAGTACTTC.

The chain couples TRBV29-1 to TRBJ2-5; D is undetermined. Germline CDR1 is SQVTM and CDR2 is ANQGSEA. The CDR3 totals 11 residues. Trimming pared 1 base from V and 4 bases from J, leaving 4 bases between. DNA for the CDR3: TGCAGCGTTGAAGGGTTAGAGACCCAGTACTTC. It specifies CSVEGLETQYF.

This rearrangement joins TRBV20-1 to TRBJ2-5, with 7 nucleotides matching TRBD1. Germline V gene data show CDR1 as DFQATT and CDR2 as SNEGSKA (reference sequence). CDR3 length: 13 amino acids. Trimming cost V 3 bases and J 3 bases; bases outside gene matches: 4. CDR3 residues: CSARPGTEETQYF. In DNA form, the CDR3 reads TGCAGTGCTAGGCCCGGGACAGAAGAGACCCAGTACTTC.

CDR3: CASSLAPTGRNNEQFF. The CDR3 coding sequence is TGCGCCAGCAGCTTGGCCCCGACAGGAAGGAACAATGAGCAGTTCTTC. This chain links TRBV5-1 with TRBJ2-1, with D perhaps TRBD1 (6 bases). The V and J ends lost 0 bases and 5 bases respectively, with 15 bases between them. There are 16 residues in the CDR3. Germline CDR1 and CDR2: SGHRS and YFSETQ.

This clonotype appeared a few times. V is TRBV20-1 and J is TRBJ2-5, with 8 bases matching TRBD2. The germline CDR1 and CDR2 sequences are DFQATT and SNEGSKA (reference sequence). This CDR3 comprises 15 residues. The V segment lost 0 bases and the J segment 4 bases; nucleotides outside the gene matches: 7. In DNA form, the CDR3 reads TGCAGTGCTAGAGATCCGGGGGGGTCGGGAGAGACCCAGTACTTC. As protein: CSARDPGGSGETQYF.

This clonotype was detected only a few times. A read error may produce the germline difference seen at one junction end. The chain has TRBV12-3 or TRBV12-4 and TRBJ1-4; TRBD1 might be the D (5 bases). CDR3 length equals 15 residues. The CDR3: CGSSPIGGTNEKLFF. In DNA form, the CDR3 reads TGTGGCAGCAGCCCCATCGGGGGAACTAATGAAAAACTGTTTTTT.